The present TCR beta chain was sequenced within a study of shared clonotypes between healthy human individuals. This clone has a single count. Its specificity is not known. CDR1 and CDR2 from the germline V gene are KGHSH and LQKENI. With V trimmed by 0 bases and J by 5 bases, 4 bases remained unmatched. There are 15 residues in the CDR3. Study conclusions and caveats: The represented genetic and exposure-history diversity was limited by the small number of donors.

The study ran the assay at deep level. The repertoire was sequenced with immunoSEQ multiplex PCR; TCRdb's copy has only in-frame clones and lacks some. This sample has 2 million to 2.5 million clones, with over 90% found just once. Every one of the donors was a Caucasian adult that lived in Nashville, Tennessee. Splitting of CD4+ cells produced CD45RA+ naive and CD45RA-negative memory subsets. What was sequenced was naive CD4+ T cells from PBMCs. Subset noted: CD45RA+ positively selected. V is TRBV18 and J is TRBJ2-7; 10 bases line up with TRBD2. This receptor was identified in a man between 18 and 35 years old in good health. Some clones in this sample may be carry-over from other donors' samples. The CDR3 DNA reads TGTGCCAGCTCACCACCGGCTAGCGGGAGCAACGAGCAGTACTTC. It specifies CASSPPASGSNEQYF.